Each of the 10 T cell receptor beta chains below was sequenced from the same sample in a study of T cells in Graves' hyperthyroidism and ophthalmopathy. Regions amplified from RNA transcripts were the TCR beta CDR3 regions. Researchers ran a first-round RT-PCR on the TCR CDR3 using the HTBI primer set. TCRdb reanalysed the multiplex PCR reads using MiXCR and keeps one entry per CDR3 protein. The sample shows about 640,000 distinct CDR3 sequences, around 21% of them seen only once. The sample was blood. The receptors here all came from a man aged 25-45 years with Graves' ophthalmopathy.

The rearrangement links TRBV29-1 to TRBJ1-1; 10 bases line up with TRBD1. Germline values: CDR1 SQVTM, CDR2 ANQGSEA. V dropped 6 bases and J dropped 4; count of bases not matched to a gene: 2. The CDR3 has 12 residues. The CDR3 region is CSVRTGGTEAFF. The CDR3 DNA sequence: TGCAGCGTCAGGACAGGGGGCACTGAAGCTTTCTTT.

The chain employs TRBV6-1 and TRBJ2-1; D not certain. V was shortened by 7 bases and J by 9 bases, with 4 bases between the two germline ends. Germline CDR1 is MNHNS and CDR2 is SASEGT. This CDR3 has 9 residues. As DNA, the CDR3 is TGTGCCAGCAATAGTGAGCAGTTCTTC. Its protein is CASNSEQFF.

This clonotype showed up many times. The V and J genes are TRBV12-3 or TRBV12-4 and TRBJ1-3; D uncertain. The CDR3 has 17 amino acids. Trimming pared 5 bases from V and 0 bases from J, leaving 17 bases between. CDR3 residues: CASSTGLLRLSGNTIYF. CDR3 DNA sequence: TGTGCCAGCAGTACCGGACTCCTCCGCCTCTCTGGAAACACCATATATTTT.

J is TRBJ2-2 and V is TRBV3-1; 9 bases are shared with TRBD1. The trim removed 4 bases at V and 5 bases at J, leaving 5 bases unmatched. Germline V gene sequence: CDR1 LGHDT, CDR2 YNNKEL (reference sequence). The CDR3 has 15 amino acids. Written as DNA, the CDR3 is TGTGCCAGCAGCCTCGGGACAGGGCAAACCGGGGAGCTGTTTTTT. Translating it yields CASSLGTGQTGELFF.

This clonotype came up a few times. The chain joins TRBV6-1 to TRBJ2-2, with 8 bases that match TRBD1. CDR1 and CDR2 from the germline V gene are MNHNS and SASEGT. The CDR3 covers 16 residues. V lost 6 bases and J lost 4; bases outside the gene matches: 10. This chain's CDR3 is CASRNQGARATGELFF. In DNA form, the CDR3 reads TGTGCCAGCAGGAACCAGGGGGCGCGTGCCACCGGGGAGCTGTTTTTT.

This clonotype was counted between two and nine times. The chain joins TRBV15 to TRBJ1-3, with D possibly matching TRBD1 (5 bases). Trimming took off 9 bases at V and 1 base at J, with 10 bases between the two ends. This CDR3 has 13 amino acids. Germline V CDR1 and CDR2: LNHNV, YYDKDF (reference sequence). In nucleotides, the CDR3 is TGTGCCACGGCGGGGCTTTCTGGAAACACCATATATTTT. Translation: CATAGLSGNTIYF.

Note on this clonotype: Germline is not matched at one junction end, which may reflect a read error. The chain has TRBV2 and TRBJ2-1; a possible D gene is TRBD2 (5 bases). CDR1 and CDR2 from the germline V gene are SNHLY and FYNNEI. The CDR3 is 14 amino acids. CDR3 region: CASSQAVPRDFGFF. Written as DNA, the CDR3 is TGTGCCAGCAGTCAAGCGGTACCACGGGATTTTGGGTTCTTC.

The chain links TRBV7-9 to TRBJ1-1; D is unresolved. The V end was cut by 4 bases, the J end by 10 bases, with 28 bases between. CDR3 length: 17 residues. Germline CDR1 and CDR2: SEHNR and FQNEAQ (reference sequence). The CDR3 DNA reads as TGTGCCAGCAGCTCTTCAACCCTGAAACGGGCCCCCCTGCGAGCTTTCTTT. It encodes CASSSSTLKRAPLRAFF.

The rearrangement joins TRBV18 to TRBJ1-2; D gene ambiguous. CDR1 is KGHSH and CDR2 is LQKENI in the germline V gene. The V gene lost 2 bases and the J gene lost 7 bases, with 17 bases spanning the gap. The CDR3 consists of 15 residues. In DNA form, the CDR3 reads TGTGCCAGCTCACCAGAAACACTCCTTTCGGCTGGCTACACCTTC. Translated: CASSPETLLSAGYTF.

This clonotype was recorded at least ten times. The rearrangement links TRBV10-3 to TRBJ2-7; D is unclear. CDR1 is ENHRY and CDR2 is SYGVKD in the germline V gene. V was shortened by 0 bases and J by 3 bases, with 6 bases between the two germline ends. The CDR3 is 13 amino acids. The CDR3, as DNA: TGTGCCATCAGTGAGTCGCAGGTCTACGAGCAGTACTTC. Protein sequence: CAISESQVYEQYF.